This T cell receptor (beta chain) was obtained from a study of PD-L1 blockade in urothelial cancer. Study at large: Patients' atezolizumab regimen, 1,200 mg intravenously every 3 weeks, began in about 2014. Analysis of the blood was performed 3 weeks (second dose) and 6 weeks after treatment start.

Germline V CDR1 and CDR2: SEHNR, FQNEAQ (reference sequence). The CDR3 is made up of 14 amino acids. Trimming cost V 2 bases and J 7 bases, with 12 bases left between them. Individual patients had between 1 and 8 samples, taken pretreatment and on-treatment. Profiling relied on immunoSEQ multiplex PCR, and the TCRdb table lists in-frame clones only, not all of them. This table has tens of thousands of clones, almost 85% appearing once. The gene calls are TRBV7-9 and TRBJ2-1, with D perhaps matching TRBD1 (5 bases). The sample here was PBMCs, taken around atezolizumab (anti-PD-L1) treatment. This receptor was identified in a man aged 65 to 85 with urothelial cancer. The CDR3 sequence is CASSLNQGFNEQFF. The DNA for the CDR3 is TGTGCCAGCAGCTTAAATCAGGGATTTAATGAGCAGTTCTTC.